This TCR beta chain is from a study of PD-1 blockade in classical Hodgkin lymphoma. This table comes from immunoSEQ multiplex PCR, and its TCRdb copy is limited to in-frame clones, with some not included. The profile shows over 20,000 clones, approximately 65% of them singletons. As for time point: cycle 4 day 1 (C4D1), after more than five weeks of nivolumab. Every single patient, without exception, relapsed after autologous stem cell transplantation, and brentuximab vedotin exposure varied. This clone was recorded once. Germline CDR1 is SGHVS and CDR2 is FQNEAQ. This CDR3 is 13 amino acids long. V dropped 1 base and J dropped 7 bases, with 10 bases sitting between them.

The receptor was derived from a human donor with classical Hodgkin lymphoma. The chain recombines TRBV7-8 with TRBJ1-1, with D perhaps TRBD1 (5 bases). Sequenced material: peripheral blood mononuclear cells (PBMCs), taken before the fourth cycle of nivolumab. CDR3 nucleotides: TGTGCCAGCAGCTTAGGGGGCGCGGATGAAGCTTTCTTT. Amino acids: CASSLGGADEAFF. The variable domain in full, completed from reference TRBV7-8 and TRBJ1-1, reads GAGVSQSPRYKVAKRGQDVALRCDPISGHVSLFWYQQALGQGPEFLTYFQNEAQLDKSGLPSDRFFAERPEGSVSTLKIQRTQQEDSAVYLCASSLGGADEAFFGQGTRLTVV.